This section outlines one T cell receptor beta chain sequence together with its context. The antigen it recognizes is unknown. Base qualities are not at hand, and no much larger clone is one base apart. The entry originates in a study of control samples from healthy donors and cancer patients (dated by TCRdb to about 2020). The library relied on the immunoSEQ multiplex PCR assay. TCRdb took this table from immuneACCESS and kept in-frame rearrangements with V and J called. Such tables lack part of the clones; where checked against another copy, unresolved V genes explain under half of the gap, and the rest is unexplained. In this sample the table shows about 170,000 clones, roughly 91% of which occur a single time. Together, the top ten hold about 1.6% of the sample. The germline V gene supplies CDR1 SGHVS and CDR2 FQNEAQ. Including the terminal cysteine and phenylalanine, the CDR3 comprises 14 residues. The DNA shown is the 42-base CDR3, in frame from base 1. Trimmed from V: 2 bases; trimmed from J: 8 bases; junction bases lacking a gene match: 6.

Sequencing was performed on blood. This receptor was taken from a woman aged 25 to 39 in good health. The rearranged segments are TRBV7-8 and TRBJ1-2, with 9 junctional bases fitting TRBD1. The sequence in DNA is TGTGCCAGCAGCTTAACTCAAGGACAGGGGGGCTACACCTTC. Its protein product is CASSLTQGQGGYTF.